This T cell receptor (beta chain) was recovered during a study of CD8 T cells in ankylosing spondylitis. General observations from the study: Certain motif variants had earlier appeared in reactive arthritis synovial fluid and blood. Apparently characteristic of ankylosing spondylitis blood was a TCR beta motif (under ten highly homologous variants). Reportedly, matched ankylosing spondylitis synovial fluid was significantly enriched for disease-linked clones.

Quantitative barcoded 5'-RACE was used to prepare TCR beta libraries. Using its own MiXCR run on the 5' RACE reads, TCRdb lists one record per CDR3 protein. The profile covers roughly 470,000 distinct CDR3 sequences, with 26% appearing a single time and approximately 1% taken by the ten largest. CDR3 length: 11 amino acids. Germline values: CDR1 ENHRY, CDR2 SYGVKD. Trimming left V 3 bases short and J 4 bases short, with 2 bases between. There are many counts of this clonotype. Its antigen remains unidentified. The chain recombines TRBV10-3 with TRBJ2-3; D is undetermined. The receptor comes from a male donor with ankylosing spondylitis. Sequencing used blood, either unsorted or a sorted T cell fraction (not recorded which). CDR3: CAISDADTQYF. For the CDR3, the DNA is TGTGCCATCAGTGACGCAGATACGCAGTATTTT.